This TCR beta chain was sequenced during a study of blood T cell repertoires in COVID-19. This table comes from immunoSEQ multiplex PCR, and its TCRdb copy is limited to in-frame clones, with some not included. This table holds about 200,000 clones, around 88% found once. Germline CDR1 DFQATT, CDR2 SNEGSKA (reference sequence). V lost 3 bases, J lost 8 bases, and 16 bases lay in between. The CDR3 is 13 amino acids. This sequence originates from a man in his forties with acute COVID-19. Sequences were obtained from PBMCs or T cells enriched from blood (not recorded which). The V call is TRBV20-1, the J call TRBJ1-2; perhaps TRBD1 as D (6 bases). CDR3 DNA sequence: TGCAGTGCTAGTCTACAGGGTTCAGGCGGCTACACCTTC. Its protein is CSASLQGSGGYTF.